These T cell receptor beta chains were read from a single sample in a study of PD-1 blockade in mismatch repair-deficient tumors. Using immunoSEQ multiplex PCR, the repertoire was profiled, and TCRdb retains in-frame clones only, with some absent. The data contain about 120,000 clones, 86% of them singletons. Specimen: peripheral blood, collected 44 weeks after starting pembrolizumab. Every receptor here comes from an adult with mismatch repair-deficient cancer. The CDR3 runs from the conserved cysteine through the conserved F or W. The D gene is left open where the match is weak. Size tells how often a clone was seen (once, few, many) or the class of an expanded clone, and some rows leave it out.

CDR3,DNA,V,J,D,size
CASSLGEGAEETQYF,TGTGCCAGCAGCTTAGGCGAGGGGGCGGAAGAGACCCAGTACTTC,TRBV7-9,TRBJ2-5,TRBD1,NA
CASRLTGASGYTF,TGTGCCAGCAGGCTGACAGGGGCGAGTGGCTACACCTTC,TRBV6-1,TRBJ1-2,TRBD1,NA
CAWSAGRAVETQYF,TGTGCCTGGAGCGCAGGGAGGGCAGTAGAGACCCAGTACTTC,TRBV30,TRBJ2-5,TRBD2,NA
CAWSVRGDQPQHF,TGTGCCTGGAGTGTAAGGGGGGATCAGCCCCAGCATTTT,TRBV30,TRBJ1-5,NA,NA
CASSFGGSTDTQYF,TGTGCCAGCAGTTTTGGGGGAAGCACAGATACGCAGTATTTT,TRBV6-5,TRBJ2-3,NA,NA
CASSEQNNEQFF,TGTGCCAGCAGTGAGCAGAACAATGAGCAGTTCTTC,TRBV2,TRBJ2-1,NA,NA
CASSPTRSSYEQYF,TGCGCCAGCAGCCCGACTAGAAGCTCCTACGAGCAGTACTTC,TRBV5-1,TRBJ2-7,NA,few
CASSLDSKLTDTQYF,TGCGCCAGCAGCTTGGATTCGAAGCTCACAGATACGCAGTATTTT,TRBV5-1,TRBJ2-3,NA,NA
CSVEVQGYEQYF,TGCAGCGTTGAAGTGCAGGGCTACGAGCAGTACTTC,TRBV29-1,TRBJ2-7,NA,once
CASSLGLAGAYEQYF,TGCGCCAGCAGCTTGGGGCTAGCGGGAGCCTACGAGCAGTACTTC,TRBV5-1,TRBJ2-7,TRBD2,once
CASSLVGQGVHEQYF,TGTGCCAGCAGCTTAGTTGGACAGGGAGTCCACGAGCAGTACTTC,TRBV7-9,TRBJ2-7,TRBD1,NA
CASSHLGRPLQQYF,TGTGCCAGCAGCCATTTAGGGCGGCCCCTTCAGCAGTACTTC,TRBV4-2,TRBJ2-7,NA,few
CASSLTGGRSTDTQYF,TGTGCCAGCAGCCTAACAGGGGGTCGTAGCACAGATACGCAGTATTTT,TRBV7-9,TRBJ2-3,TRBD1,NA
CASSALPSGVGELFF,TGTGCCAGCAGCGCCCTCCCTAGCGGGGTCGGGGAGCTGTTTTTT,TRBV11-2,TRBJ2-2,TRBD2,NA
CASSQRWNEQFF,TGTGCCAGCAGCCAGAGGTGGAATGAGCAGTTCTTC,TRBV7-9,TRBJ2-1,NA,NA
CASSPNARGGPGELFF,TGTGCCAGCAGCCCAAACGCGAGGGGGGGGCCCGGGGAGCTGTTTTTT,TRBV7-2,TRBJ2-2,NA,NA
CASSPNESGGQPQHF,TGTGCCAGCTCACCAAATGAGTCAGGAGGTCAGCCCCAGCATTTT,TRBV18,TRBJ1-5,NA,NA
CASSETGNEQFF,TGTGCCAGCAGTGAAACAGGAAATGAGCAGTTCTTC,TRBV2,TRBJ2-1,NA,NA
CASSLTSGGYEQYF,TGTGCCAGCAGCTTGACTAGCGGGGGATACGAGCAGTACTTC,TRBV5-4,TRBJ2-7,TRBD2,NA
CASSLVGTGEEQYF,TGTGCCAGCAGCTTAGTGGGGACAGGGGAAGAGCAGTACTTC,TRBV7-9,TRBJ2-7,TRBD1,NA